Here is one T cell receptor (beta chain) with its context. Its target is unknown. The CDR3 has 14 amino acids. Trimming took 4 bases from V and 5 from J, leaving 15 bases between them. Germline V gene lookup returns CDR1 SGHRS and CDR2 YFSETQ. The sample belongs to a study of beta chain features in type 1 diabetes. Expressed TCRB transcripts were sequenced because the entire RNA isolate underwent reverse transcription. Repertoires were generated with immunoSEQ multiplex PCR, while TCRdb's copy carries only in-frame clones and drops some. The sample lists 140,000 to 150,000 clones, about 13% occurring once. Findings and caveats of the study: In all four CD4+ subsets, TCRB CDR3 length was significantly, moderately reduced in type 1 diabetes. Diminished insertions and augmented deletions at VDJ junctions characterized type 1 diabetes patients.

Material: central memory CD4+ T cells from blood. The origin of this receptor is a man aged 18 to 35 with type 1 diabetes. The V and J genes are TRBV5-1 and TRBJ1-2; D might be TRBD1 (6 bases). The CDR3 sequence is CASSDGTLSYGYTF. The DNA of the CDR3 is TGCGCCAGCAGCGATGGGACACTCTCTTATGGCTACACCTTC.